This T cell receptor beta chain appears in the sequencing data of a study of blood T cell repertoires in COVID-19. Here immunoSEQ multiplex PCR was the method, and the copy in TCRdb shows in-frame clones only, minus some. The sample carries around 180,000 clones, roughly four fifths recorded once. Germline values: CDR1 SNHLY, CDR2 FYNNEI. The CDR3 is made up of 14 amino acids. V was clipped by 3 bases and J by 3 bases, with 12 bases between them. The sample was peripheral blood. The chain combines TRBV2 with TRBJ2-7, with D possibly being TRBD1 (5 bases). This TCR came from a woman in her 30s with acute or convalescent COVID-19. In nucleotides, the CDR3 is TGTGCCAGCAGTGATTCCGACAGCATCTACGAGCAGTACTTC. This gives the protein CASSDSDSIYEQYF. Looking up the rest from reference TRBV2 and TRBJ2-7 gives the full variable domain: EPEVTQTPSHQVTQMGQEVILRCVPISNHLYFYWYRQILGQKVEFLVSFYNNEISEKSEIFDDQFSVERPDGSNFTLKIRSTKLEDSAMYFCASSDSDSIYEQYFGPGTRLTVT.